The 24 T cell receptor beta chains listed next were all sequenced from one sample in a study of blood T cell repertoires in COVID-19. Clones were read by immunoSEQ multiplex PCR, and TCRdb kept only the in-frame ones, dropping some. This sample carries 100,000 to 150,000 clones, 81% of them seen once, and the ten largest clones take approximately 9.1%. Specimen: peripheral blood. These receptors were obtained from a woman aged 60-75 years with active or convalescent COVID-19.

The rearrangement joins TRBV28 to TRBJ1-5; 7 nucleotides match TRBD1. The CDR3 is made up of 14 amino acids. From germline, CDR1 is MDHEN and CDR2 SYDVKM. The V segment lost 6 bases and the J segment 7 bases; nucleotides outside the gene matches: 9. CDR3 sequence reads: CASSPRDSTQPQHF. CDR3 coding DNA: TGTGCCAGCAGCCCCCGGGACAGTACGCAGCCCCAGCATTTT.

The chain joins TRBV4-2 to TRBJ1-5, with TRBD1 matching 10 bases. Per germline, CDR1 LGHNA and CDR2 YNFKEQ. The CDR3 contains 16 residues. V shed 4 bases, J shed 5 bases, and the junction held 8 bases outside the gene matches. The CDR3 loop reads CASSRTAGQGDQPQHF. The CDR3 nucleotides read TGTGCCAGCAGCCGGACCGCCGGACAGGGGGATCAGCCCCAGCATTTT.

V usage is TRBV7-6 and J usage is TRBJ2-5, with D maybe TRBD1 (6 bases). CDR1 is SGHVS, CDR2 FNYEAQ, per germline. The CDR3 is 12 residues long. Trimming shortened V by 5 bases and J by 5 bases, and 9 bases separated the two germline ends. CDR3 residues: CASSDTGETQYF. In nucleotides, the CDR3 is TGTGCCAGCAGCGATACAGGGGAGACCCAGTACTTC.

The chain uses TRBV6-2 or TRBV6-3 and TRBJ2-7; 8 nucleotides line up with TRBD1. The CDR3 consists of 15 residues. The J segment lost 5 bases and the V segment lost 4 bases, leaving 10 bases of the junction unmatched. From germline, CDR1 is MNHEY and CDR2 SVGEGT. CDR3: CASSLTGTGLDEQYF. The DNA for the CDR3 is TGTGCCAGCAGTTTGACCGGGACAGGCCTTGACGAGCAGTACTTC.

The chain joins TRBV18 to TRBJ2-1; 7 bases are shared with TRBD2. Trimming at V came to 3 bases and at J to 2 bases, leaving 19 bases not matched to a gene. The CDR3 loop spans 20 amino acids. The V gene's germline CDR1 is KGHSH and CDR2 LQKENI. CDR3 nucleotide sequence: TGTGCCAGCTCACCCTTCGTAGGTAGCGGGCCTCAATGGGCCTACAATGAGCAGTTCTTC. It specifies CASSPFVGSGPQWAYNEQFF.

The chain is built from TRBV5-1 and TRBJ2-3; 13 bases agree with TRBD2. Germline loops: CDR1 SGHRS, CDR2 YFSETQ. J gave up 5 bases and V 0 bases, and 15 bases lay outside the gene matches. This CDR3 has 20 residues. The CDR3 DNA reads as TGCGCCAGCAGCTTGGGGGGACTAGCGGGGACCTTCCAAAGCGTAGATACGCAGTATTTT. This gives the protein CASSLGGLAGTFQSVDTQYF.

The chain couples TRBV21-1 to TRBJ2-3; TRBD2, the table's D call, was not compared with the DNA. TRBV21-1 corresponds to a pseudogene. The CDR3 contains 17 residues. Here the CDR3 DNA reads TGTGCCAGCACCCGACTAGCGGGGGAAACTAGCACAGATACGCAGTATTTT. This encodes CASTRLAGETSTDTQYF.

The chain has TRBV2 and TRBJ1-6; TRBD1 aligns across 7 bases. The CDR3 runs 14 residues. The V segment lost 8 bases and the J segment 7 bases; nucleotides outside the gene matches: 8. Germline V lookup: CDR1 SNHLY, CDR2 FYNNEI. The CDR3 loop reads CASRDRYTNSPLHF. The CDR3 coding sequence is TGTGCCAGCCGGGACAGATACACCAATTCACCCCTCCACTTT.

The chain combines TRBV19 with TRBJ1-3; TRBD1 aligns across 8 bases. V lost 7 bases, J lost 1 base, and 9 bases stayed unmatched. The CDR3 has 16 amino acids. Germline assignment: CDR1 LNHDA and CDR2 SQIVND (reference sequence). Here the CDR3 DNA reads TGTGCCAGTACTTCCCGTCGGACAGGGTCTGGAAACACCATATATTTT. Its protein product is CASTSRRTGSGNTIYF.

The chain couples TRBV6-5 to TRBJ1-2; tentatively, D is TRBD1 (5 bases). Germline V gene data show CDR1 as MNHEY and CDR2 as SVGAGI. The CDR3 runs 15 residues. V was clipped by 4 bases and J by 4 bases, with 16 bases between them. CDR3 protein: CASSFSQGVSYGYTF. CDR3 in DNA: TGTGCCAGCAGTTTTAGTCAAGGGGTTAGCTATGGCTACACCTTC.

The J gene is TRBJ1-2, the V gene TRBV18; 7 bases agree with TRBD1. The CDR3 is 14 residues long. V was pared by 3 bases and J by 7 bases, with 8 bases of the junction left unmatched. The germline gives CDR1 KGHSH, CDR2 LQKENI. The CDR3 bases are TGTGCCAGCTCACCCGGGACAGAGGCTGCTGGCTACACCTTC. The encoded protein is CASSPGTEAAGYTF.

This clone appeared once. The chain carries TRBV28 and TRBJ1-1; D unresolved. The CDR3 length is 14 residues. The germline V and J ends were trimmed by 8 bases and 0 bases, with 13 bases remaining between them. Germline CDR1 reads MDHEN; CDR2 reads SYDVKM. The CDR3 loop reads CASSQSGVNTEAFF. CDR3 DNA: TGTGCCAGCTCTCAATCCGGGGTGAACACTGAAGCTTTCTTT.

V usage is TRBV7-2 and J usage is TRBJ1-6; 7 nucleotides agree with TRBD1. The CDR3 is 14 amino acids. V was pared by 5 bases and J by 7 bases, with 5 bases of the junction left unmatched. Looked up from germline, CDR1 is SGHTA and CDR2 is FQGNSA. The CDR3: CASSRGQLNSPLHF. The CDR3 coding sequence is TGTGCCAGCAGCCGGGGACAGTTAAATTCACCCCTCCACTTT.

The chain recombines TRBV11-2 with TRBJ2-5; TRBD2 is a possible D gene (6 bases). Germline V CDR1 and CDR2: SGHAT, FQNNGV. This CDR3 region has 13 residues. Trimming left V 8 bases short and J 5 bases short, with 15 bases between. CDR3 region: CASSGANSETQYF. The CDR3 DNA reads as TGTGCCAGCTCGGGAGCCAACAGCGAGACCCAGTACTTC.

The chain recombines TRBV5-6 with TRBJ2-1, with 9 positions matching TRBD2. Trimming cost V 0 bases and J 7 bases; bases outside gene matches: 8. Per germline, CDR1 SGHDT and CDR2 YYEEEE. There are 16 residues in the CDR3. CDR3: CASSLEVAGVLNEQFF. CDR3 DNA: TGTGCCAGCAGCTTGGAAGTAGCGGGAGTGTTGAATGAGCAGTTCTTC.

As to this clone: This specimen includes other DNA sequences encoding the same CDR3. The CDR3 is CASSLQGGTEAFF. Here the CDR3 DNA reads TGTGCCAGCAGTCTTCAGGGCGGCACTGAAGCTTTCTTT. V and J are TRBV28 and TRBJ1-1; D perhaps matches TRBD1 (5 bases). V was clipped by 5 bases and J by 4 bases, with 11 bases between them. CDR3 length equals 13 residues. The germline V gene has CDR1 MDHEN and CDR2 SYDVKM.

V and J are TRBV28 and TRBJ2-3, with 10 bases matching TRBD1. The CDR3 runs to 16 residues. Trimming took 6 bases from V and 3 from J; bases not matched to a gene: 9. From germline, CDR1 is MDHEN and CDR2 SYDVKM. The CDR3 coding sequence is TGTGCCAGCAGGGGGGCCGGGACAGGGGAAACAGATACGCAGTATTTT. Translating gives CASRGAGTGETDTQYF.

CDR3: CASSLDEGGRSEAFF. The CDR3 bases are TGTGCCAGCAGCTTGGATGAGGGAGGAAGGTCTGAAGCTTTCTTT. The rearrangement uses TRBV5-6 and TRBJ1-1; no clear D gene. Trimming removed 0 bases at V and 6 bases at J, with 15 bases between. CDR3 length: 15 amino acids. Germline CDR1 is SGHDT and CDR2 is YYEEEE. The whole variable domain, remainder taken from reference TRBV5-6 and TRBJ1-1, is DAGVTQSPTHLIKTRGQQVTLRCSPKSGHDTVSWYQQALGQGPQFIFQYYEEEERQRGNFPDRFSGHQFPNYSSELNVNALLLGDSALYLCASSLDEGGRSEAFFGQGTRLTVV.

The CDR3 DNA sequence: TGTGCCAGCAGCCCACAGCCCTCTGGGGCCAACGTCCTGACTTTC. Translating gives CASSPQPSGANVLTF. The chain links TRBV7-3 to TRBJ2-6; D is unclear. The CDR3 loop spans 15 amino acids. CDR1 is SGHTA and CDR2 is FQGTGA in the germline V gene. V lost 5 bases and J lost 0, with 8 bases in between.

The chain joins TRBV9 to TRBJ1-1, with D maybe TRBD1 (5 bases). Germline V gene lookup returns CDR1 SGDLS and CDR2 YYNGEE. The length of the CDR3 is 14 residues. V lost 3 bases to trimming and J lost 7 bases, with 16 bases between them. For the CDR3, the DNA is TGTGCCAGCAGCGAAGGGGTCCAAAGGGGTGAAGCTTTCTTT. Protein product: CASSEGVQRGEAFF.

The V gene is TRBV2, the J gene TRBJ2-1; TRBD1 might be the D (5 bases). The ends were cut back, 7 bases at V and 5 bases at J, with 12 bases in the middle. The CDR3 extends over 13 amino acids. Germline V CDR1 and CDR2: SNHLY, FYNNEI. CDR3 amino acids: CASNPQGNNEQFF. In nucleotides, the CDR3 is TGTGCCAGCAATCCCCAGGGAAACAATGAGCAGTTCTTC.

The chain uses TRBV5-1 and TRBJ2-2, with TRBD2 as a possible D gene (5 bases). V gave up 6 bases and J gave up 4 bases, with 13 bases separating them. The length of the CDR3 is 14 residues. The germline V gene encodes CDR1 SGHRS and CDR2 YFSETQ. The CDR3 nucleotides are TGCGCCAGCATCCCGACTATGGGCACCGGGGAGCTGTTTTTT. Translated: CASIPTMGTGELFF.

The chain couples TRBV10-3 to TRBJ1-1, with TRBD1 matching 7 bases. This CDR3 spans 14 amino acids. Trimming removed 3 bases from V and 3 bases from J; junction bases left unmatched: 4. Per the germline V gene, CDR1 is ENHRY and CDR2 is SYGVKD. The CDR3, as DNA: TGTGCCATCAGTGAACGACAGGGAGACACTGAAGCTTTCTTT. Protein product: CAISERQGDTEAFF.

The chain employs TRBV29-1 and TRBJ1-5; 8 bases are a match to TRBD1. The length of the CDR3 is 15 residues. Per the germline V gene, CDR1 is SQVTM and CDR2 is ANQGSEA. The junction had 13 bases not matched to a gene; V was cut back by 5 bases and J by 7 bases. The CDR3 is CSVSHPRDRRQPQHF. The DNA for the CDR3 is TGCAGCGTTTCCCACCCTCGGGACAGGAGGCAGCCCCAGCATTTT.